The 6 T cell receptor beta chains below were found in one sample sequenced in a study of blood T cells in healthy people across ages. The authors ran a second PCR of about 6 to 11 cycles using a sample-barcoded 5' primer and a J-beta primer mix. Each CDR3 protein is one row after TCRdb ran MiXCR on the 5' RACE reads. The data contain fewer than 2,000,000 distinct CDR3 sequences, about 39% of them singletons. The sample was blood. Receptors were obtained from a human donor in good health.

The J gene is TRBJ2-3, the V gene TRBV24-1, with a possible D match to TRBD2 (6 bases). The V end lost 5 bases, the J end lost 2 bases, and 10 bases lay between the germline ends. The CDR3 is made up of 14 amino acids. CDR1 and CDR2 from the germline V gene are KGHDR and SFDVKD. CDR3 region: CATSAGEYTDTQYF. In DNA form, the CDR3 reads TGTGCCACCAGTGCGGGGGAGTACACAGATACGCAGTATTTT.

CDR3 region: CASSLGEPYGYTF. CDR3 bases: TGCGCCAGCAGCTTAGGGGAACCCTATGGCTACACCTTC. The gene calls are TRBV5-1 and TRBJ1-2; perhaps TRBD1 as D (5 bases). V lost 2 bases to trimming and J lost 4 bases, with 9 bases between them. The CDR3 consists of 13 residues. The germline V gene encodes CDR1 SGHRS and CDR2 YFSETQ.

This chain joins TRBV10-2 and TRBJ1-4; D unresolved. This CDR3 region has 13 residues. The germline V and J ends were trimmed by 5 bases and 8 bases, with 12 bases remaining between them. CDR1 is WSHSY and CDR2 is SAAADI in the germline V gene. The CDR3 region has the DNA TGCGCCAGCAGTCGGACGGAGAGGGAAAAACTGTTTTTT. Amino acid sequence: CASSRTEREKLFF.

The chain joins TRBV28 to TRBJ2-5; D is perhaps TRBD1 or TRBD2 (6 bases each). The DNA matches TRBJ2-7 better at its end, which makes the J call doubtful. The CDR3 runs 16 residues. CDR1 MDHEN and CDR2 SYDVKM come from the germline V gene. CDR3 amino acids: CASTGRGPWAPYEQYF. DNA for the CDR3: TGTGCCAGCACGGGACGGGGGCCTTGGGCCCCTTACGAGCAGTACTTC.

This chain connects TRBV5-6 to TRBJ2-3; the match to TRBD2 covers 11 bases. The ends lost 3 bases at V and 8 bases at J; junction bases unmatched: 14. The CDR3 is 17 amino acids. CDR1 and CDR2 from the germline V gene are SGHDT and YYEEEE. CDR3 protein: CASSSPSSGGSLSTQYF. As DNA, the CDR3 is TGTGCCAGCAGCTCCCCCTCTAGCGGGGGGAGTTTAAGTACGCAGTATTTT.

The table lists this clonotype with a few counts. The chain uses TRBV7-2 and TRBJ2-7; either TRBD1 or TRBD2 may supply D (5 bases each). V lost 0 bases, J lost 7 bases, and 13 bases lay in between. The CDR3 totals 14 residues. CDR1 is SGHTA, CDR2 FQGNSA, per germline. CDR3 nucleotides: TGTGCCAGCAGCTTAGCCGGGGCTGGGAATGAGCAGTACTTC. This sequence encodes CASSLAGAGNEQYF.